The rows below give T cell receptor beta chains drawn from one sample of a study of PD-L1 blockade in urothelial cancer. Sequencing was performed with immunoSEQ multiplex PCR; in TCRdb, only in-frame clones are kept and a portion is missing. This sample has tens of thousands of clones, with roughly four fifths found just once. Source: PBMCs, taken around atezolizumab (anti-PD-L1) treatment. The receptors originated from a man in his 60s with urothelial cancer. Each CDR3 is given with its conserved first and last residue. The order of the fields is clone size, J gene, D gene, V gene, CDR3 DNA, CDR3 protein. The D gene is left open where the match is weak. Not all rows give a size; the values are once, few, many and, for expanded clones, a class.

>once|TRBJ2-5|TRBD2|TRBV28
TGTGCCAGCAGTGGAGACGGGACTAGCGGGGATAAAGAGACCCAGTACTTC
CASSGDGTSGDKETQYF
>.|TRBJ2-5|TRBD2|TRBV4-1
TGCGCCAGCAGCCAAGATATAGCGGGGGGAGAGACCCAGTACTTC
CASSQDIAGGETQYF
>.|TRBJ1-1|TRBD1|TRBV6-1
TGTGCCAGCAGTGCCCGCCGGGACAGTTTTCCCGCTTTCTTT
CASSARRDSFPAFF
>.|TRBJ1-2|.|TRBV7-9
TGTGCCAGCAGCTTTACCGGGATCCGTTATGGCTACACCTTC
CASSFTGIRYGYTF
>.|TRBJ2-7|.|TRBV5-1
TGCGCCAGCAGCCCATTACAGGGCAACTACGAGCAGTACTTC
CASSPLQGNYEQYF
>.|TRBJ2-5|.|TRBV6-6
TGTGCCAGCAGTTACAACTATGAAGAGACCCAGTACTTC
CASSYNYEETQYF
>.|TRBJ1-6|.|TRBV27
TGTGCCAGCAGTCCTTTCGGGGGTAGTAATTCACCCCTCCACTTT
CASSPFGGSNSPLHF
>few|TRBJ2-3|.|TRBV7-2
TGTGCCAGCAGCTTAGCGCGGGTAGATACGCAGTATTTT
CASSLARVDTQYF
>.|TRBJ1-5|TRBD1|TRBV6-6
TGTGCCAGCAGTTACTCCCAGGGGGAGCCCCAGCATTTT
CASSYSQGEPQHF
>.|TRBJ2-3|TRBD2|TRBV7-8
TGTGCCAGTGGGACTAGCGGGGGGGCCGGCCACAGAACCCAGTATTTT
CASGTSGGAGHRTQYF
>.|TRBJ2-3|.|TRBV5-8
TGTGCCAGCATCCTCATGGGGGCAGGGAGCACAGATACGCAGTATTTT
CASILMGAGSTDTQYF
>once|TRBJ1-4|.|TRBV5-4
TGTGCCAGCAGCGTTAGGCGGGGGCGCACTAATGAAAAACTGTTTTTT
CASSVRRGRTNEKLFF
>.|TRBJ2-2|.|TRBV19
TGTGCCAGTAGTATTCGGCAGGTCACCGGGGAGCTGTTTTTT
CASSIRQVTGELFF
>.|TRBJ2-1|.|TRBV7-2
TGTGCCAGCAGCTCCCAGGCTTACAATGAGCAGTTCTTC
CASSSQAYNEQFF
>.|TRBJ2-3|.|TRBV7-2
TGTGCCAGCAAGAATGAGGGCTGGGCAGATACGCAGTATTTT
CASKNEGWADTQYF
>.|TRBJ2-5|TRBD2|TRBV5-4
TGTGCCAGCAGTGGCGGGGGGGGGTACCAAGAGACCCAGTACTTC
CASSGGGGYQETQYF
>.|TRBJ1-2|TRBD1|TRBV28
TGTGCCAGCAGTTTCACCAGGGGGGTCTATGGCTACACCTTC
CASSFTRGVYGYTF
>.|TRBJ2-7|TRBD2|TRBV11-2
TGTGCCAGCAGACCAGGGAGGGCAGGGAGGTACGAGCAGTACTTC
CASRPGRAGRYEQYF
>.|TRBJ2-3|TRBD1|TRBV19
TGTGCCAGTAAGGGCGCAGGGGGAGATGCAGATACGCAGTATTTT
CASKGAGGDADTQYF
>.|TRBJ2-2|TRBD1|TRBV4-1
TGCGCCAGCAGCCAAGCTTCAGGGGGCGCAGACACCGGGGAGCTGTTTTTT
CASSQASGGADTGELFF
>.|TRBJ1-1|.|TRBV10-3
TGTGCCACCCAGGGCGGTATGAACACTGAAGCTTTCTTT
CATQGGMNTEAFF
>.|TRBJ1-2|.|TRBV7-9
TGTGCCAGCAGCTTAGACAGCTATGGCTACACCTTC
CASSLDSYGYTF
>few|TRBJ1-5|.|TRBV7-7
TGTGCTAGCAGCTTCCGGGACAATAGCAATCAGCCCCAGCATTTT
CASSFRDNSNQPQHF
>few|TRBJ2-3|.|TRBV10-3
TGTGCCATCAGTGAGTGGGGGCCCACCGATACGCAGTATTTT
CAISEWGPTDTQYF
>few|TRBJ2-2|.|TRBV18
TGTGCCAGCTCGGTCGGGACACAGAACACCGGGGAGCTGTTTTTT
CASSVGTQNTGELFF
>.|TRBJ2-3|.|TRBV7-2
TGTGCCAGCAGCCCGGGACAAGCGATAGATACGCAGTATTTT
CASSPGQAIDTQYF
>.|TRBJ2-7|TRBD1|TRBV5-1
TGCGCCAGCAGCTTGTCCGGGACAGGGTGGGAGCAGTACTTC
CASSLSGTGWEQYF
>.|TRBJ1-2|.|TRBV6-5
TGTGCCAGCAGTGACCACAGGGATTGGTATGGCTACACCTTC
CASSDHRDWYGYTF
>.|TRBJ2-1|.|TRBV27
TGTGCCAGCAGTGAGACCGGGACAAGGATCTACAATGAGCAGTTCTTC
CASSETGTRIYNEQFF
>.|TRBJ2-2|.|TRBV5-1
TGCGCCAGCAGCTTCTCAGGGGATGAGAACACCGGGGAGCTGTTTTTT
CASSFSGDENTGELFF
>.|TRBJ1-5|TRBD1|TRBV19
TGTGCCAGCCGGACAGGGGCGCGTGGGCCCCAGCATTTT
CASRTGARGPQHF
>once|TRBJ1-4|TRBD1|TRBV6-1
TGTGCCAGTGACAGGGGTAATTCGGAAAAACTGTTTTTT
CASDRGNSEKLFF
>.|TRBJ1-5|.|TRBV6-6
TGTGCCAGCAGTTACGACAGAAACAATCAGCCCCAGCATTTT
CASSYDRNNQPQHF
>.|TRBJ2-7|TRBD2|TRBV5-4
TGTGCCAGCTCCCCCGTGCGGGGGGGCGTCTACGAGCAGTACTTC
CASSPVRGGVYEQYF
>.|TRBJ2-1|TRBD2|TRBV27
TGTGCCAGCAGTTTTCTAGCGGGGGGGCTTAGGGGTGAGCAGTTCTTC
CASSFLAGGLRGEQFF
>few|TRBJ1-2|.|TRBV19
TGTGCCAGTAGTCTCCTTTCGGGGTCTTCGAACTATGGCTACACCTTC
CASSLLSGSSNYGYTF
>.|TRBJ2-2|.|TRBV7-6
TGTGCCAGCAGCTTTCTCGGGGGGCGGGAGACCGGGGAGCTGTTTTTT
CASSFLGGRETGELFF
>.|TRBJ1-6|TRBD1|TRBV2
TGTGCCAGTAACCGGGACAGGGGAAATTCACCCCTCCACTTT
CASNRDRGNSPLHF
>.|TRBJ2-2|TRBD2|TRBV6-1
TGTGCCAGCAGTGGACCGGGGGGAGGCGGGGAGCTGTTTTTT
CASSGPGGGGELFF
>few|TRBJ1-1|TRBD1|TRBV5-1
TGCGCCAGCAGCCACTGGGACAGGGGGAACACTGAAGCTTTCTTT
CASSHWDRGNTEAFF
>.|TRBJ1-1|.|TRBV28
TGTGCCAGCAGTTCCAGGTACAGGCTGTTGACTGAAGCTTTCTTT
CASSSRYRLLTEAFF
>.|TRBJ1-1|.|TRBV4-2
TGTGCCAGCAGCACGACAGGAAGGGCTGAAGCTTTCTTT
CASSTTGRAEAFF
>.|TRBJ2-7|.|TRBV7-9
TGTGCCAGCAGCCCAGGGAACTGGCCTCGCGAGCAGTACTTC
CASSPGNWPREQYF
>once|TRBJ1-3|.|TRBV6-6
TGTGCCAGCAGTTACAGGGAGGGAGGTGGAAACACCATATATTTT
CASSYREGGGNTIYF
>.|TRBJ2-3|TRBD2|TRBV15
TGTGCCACCAGCAGAGGGCCGGCTAGCGGGGACGGGGATACGCAGTATTTT
CATSRGPASGDGDTQYF